The 6 T cell receptor beta chains below all came from one sample that was sequenced in a study of regulatory T cells in long-lasting Graves disease. The time point denotes: persistent/refractory GD, antithyroid drugs over 5 years with positive TRAb. Scientists built the TCR library using RNA that was extracted from PBMCs. Combining iRepertoire HTBI primers with Arm-PCR of CDR3 regions, the authors built TCR beta libraries. TCRdb re-called the multiplex PCR reads through MiXCR, storing one row per CDR3 protein. The table lists a few hundred thousand distinct CDR3 sequences, more than 20% of them singletons. Sequenced material: peripheral blood mononuclear cells (PBMCs), taken when the disease was refractory, from a patient treated with antithyroid drugs. Every receptor here comes from a woman in her thirties or forties with Graves disease.

J is TRBJ2-7 and V is TRBV7-6; D unresolved. V was pared by 5 bases and J by 6 bases, with 17 bases between. CDR1 and CDR2 (germline): SGHVS, FNYEAQ. The CDR3 is 14 residues long. The CDR3 region is CASSETWTDAEQYF. CDR3 DNA: TGTGCCAGCAGCGAAACATGGACGGACGCCGAGCAGTACTTC.

This clonotype showed up just a few times. This sequence joins TRBV14 and TRBJ1-2; D remains unclear. CDR3 length: 14 residues. Per germline, CDR1 SGHDN and CDR2 FVKESK. V was cut by 4 bases and J by 1 base, with 10 bases left in between. CDR3 nucleotides: TGTGCCAGCAGCCCGCGGGCCGTTAACTATGGCTACACCTTC. It codes for CASSPRAVNYGYTF.

This clonotype has a count of ten or more. V and J are TRBV11-2 and TRBJ2-7, with a weak D call TRBD2 (6 bases). Between the trimmed V and J ends, which lost 5 bases and 6 bases, there was a span of 17 bases. Looked up from germline, CDR1 is SGHAT and CDR2 is FQNNGV. The CDR3 loop spans 14 amino acids. This CDR3 is CASSLWTINSEQYF. In DNA, the CDR3 is TGTGCCAGCAGCCTATGGACTATAAATTCCGAGCAGTACTTC. The entire variable domain, with the rest obtained from reference TRBV11-2 and TRBJ2-7, is as follows: EAGVAQSPRYKIIEKRQSVAFWCNPISGHATLYWYQQILGQGPKLLIQFQNNGVVDDSQLPKDRFSAERLKGVDSTLKIQPAKLEDSAVYLCASSLWTINSEQYFGPGTRLTVT.

The gene calls are TRBV19 and TRBJ2-7, with 9 bases matching TRBD2. The germline gives CDR1 LNHDA, CDR2 SQIVND (reference sequence). V shed 7 bases, J shed 4 bases, and the junction held 8 bases outside the gene matches. The CDR3 has 14 residues. The CDR3 is CASTPSGTKYEQYF. In DNA, the CDR3 is TGTGCCAGTACCCCTAGCGGGACGAAGTACGAGCAGTACTTC.

This clonotype occurred many times. The rearrangement joins TRBV27 to TRBJ2-7, with no clear D. This CDR3 comprises 14 residues. Between the trimmed V and J ends, which lost 3 bases and 3 bases, there was a span of 12 bases. Germline V CDR1 and CDR2: MNHEY, SMNVEV (reference sequence). CDR3 residues: CASSFVGSIYEQYF. The CDR3 nucleotides are TGTGCCAGCAGTTTTGTAGGGTCGATCTACGAGCAGTACTTC.

This clonotype was seen only a few times. The rearrangement uses TRBV6-1 and TRBJ2-3; D is perhaps TRBD2 (5 bases). The germline V gene encodes CDR1 MNHNS and CDR2 SASEGT. This CDR3 has 16 amino acids. The V gene lost 1 base and the J gene lost 0 bases, with 11 bases spanning the gap. The CDR3 spells CASSEEQSGSTDTQYF. The CDR3 nucleotides read TGTGCCAGCAGTGAAGAGCAATCGGGGAGCACAGATACGCAGTATTTT.